Detailed here is one T cell receptor beta chain. This record comes from a study of blood T cell repertoires in COVID-19. Study as a whole: Both acute and convalescent COVID-19 samples were obtained from the United States, Italy and Spain. Sample material is recorded as cDNA or gDNA derived from T cells, B-cell-depleted T cells, or PBMCs.

Germline CDR1 and CDR2: MNHNS and SASEGT. V lost 3 bases, J lost 0 bases, and 9 bases lay in between. The CDR3 loop spans 16 amino acids. Authors' processing steps: The authors estimated nucleated cell counts from reference gene primer amplification. Using immunoSEQ multiplex PCR, the repertoire was profiled, and TCRdb retains in-frame clones only, with some absent. The V and J calls and clone size were taken over from that table, and D and trimming were inferred from the DNA. The sample carries around 90,000 clones, roughly 80% recorded once. This chain links TRBV6-1 with TRBJ1-6; perhaps TRBD1 as D (5 bases). Specimen: peripheral blood. The receptor was isolated from a woman in her seventies with active or convalescent COVID-19. This CDR3 is CASSERQSSYNSPLHF. The CDR3 DNA sequence: TGTGCCAGCAGTGAGAGACAGAGCTCCTATAATTCACCCCTCCACTTT.